The table lists the clone carrying this T cell receptor (beta chain) with a count of one. Its target is unknown. This sample is drawn from a study of identifying expanded T cells in peripheral blood. Study outcomes and limitations: Technical replicates showed about 1.2 changed clones; roughly two weeks 15 to 20; four weeks 19.

The germline V gene encodes CDR1 SGHNT and CDR2 YYREEE (reference sequence). This CDR3 contains 16 residues. The junction had 10 bases not matched to a gene; V was cut back by 4 bases and J by 4 bases. Produced via immunoSEQ multiplex PCR; TCRdb's table is partial and in-frame only. Among 100,000 to 150,000 clones listed, 65% to 90% were seen once. Collection occurred without any documented infections or immune events in donors. This TCR was sampled from a person aged 18 to 69 in good health. The rearrangement uses TRBV5-4 and TRBJ2-1; 8 nucleotides agree with TRBD2. Sequenced material: blood. The CDR3: CASSVAGAGGYNEQFF. In DNA form, the CDR3 reads TGTGCCAGCAGCGTAGCTGGGGCGGGGGGTTACAATGAGCAGTTCTTC.